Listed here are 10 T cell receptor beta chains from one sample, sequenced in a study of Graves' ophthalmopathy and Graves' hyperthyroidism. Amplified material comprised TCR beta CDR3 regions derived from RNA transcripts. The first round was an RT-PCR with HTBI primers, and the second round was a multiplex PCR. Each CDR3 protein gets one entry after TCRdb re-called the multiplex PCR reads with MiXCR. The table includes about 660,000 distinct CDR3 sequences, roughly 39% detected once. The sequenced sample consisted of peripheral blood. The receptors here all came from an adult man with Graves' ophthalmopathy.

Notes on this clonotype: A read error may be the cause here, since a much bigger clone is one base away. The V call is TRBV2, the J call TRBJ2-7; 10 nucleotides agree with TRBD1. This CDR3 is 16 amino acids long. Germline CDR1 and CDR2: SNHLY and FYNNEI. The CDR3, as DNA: TGTGCCAGCATACCCCCGGGGACAGGGGCGGCCTACGAGCTGTACTTC. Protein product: CASIPPGTGAAYELYF. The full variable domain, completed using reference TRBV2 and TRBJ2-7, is EPEVTQTPSHQVTQMGQEVILRCVPISNHLYFYWYRQILGQKVEFLVSFYNNEISEKSEIFDDQFSVERPDGSNFTLKIRSTKLEDSAMYFCASIPPGTGAAYELYFGPGTRLTVT.

The CDR3: CASSKGTGVIGNTIYF. CDR3 nucleotides: TGTGCCAGCAGCAAGGGGACAGGGGTTATTGGAAACACCATATATTTT. The genes are TRBV7-9 and TRBJ1-3; TRBD1 aligns across 10 bases. Losses at the gene ends were 5 bases for V and 3 bases for J; bases not matched to a gene: 7. There are 16 residues in the CDR3. Looked up from germline, CDR1 is SEHNR and CDR2 is FQNEAQ (reference sequence).

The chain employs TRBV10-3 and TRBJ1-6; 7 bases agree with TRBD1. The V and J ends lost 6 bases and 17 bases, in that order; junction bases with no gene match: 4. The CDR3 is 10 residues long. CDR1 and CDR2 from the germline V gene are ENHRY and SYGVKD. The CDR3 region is CAIRRTGIHF. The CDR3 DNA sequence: TGTGCCATCAGACGGACAGGCATCCACTTT.

This CDR3 reads CASSLPGTEQYF. CDR3 DNA: TGTGCCAGCAGTCTCCCCGGGACTGAGCAGTACTTC. V usage is TRBV2 and J usage is TRBJ2-7; tentative D call: TRBD2 (6 bases). V lost 5 bases to trimming and J lost 7 bases, with 12 bases between them. Looked up from germline, CDR1 is SNHLY and CDR2 is FYNNEI. The CDR3 is made up of 12 amino acids.

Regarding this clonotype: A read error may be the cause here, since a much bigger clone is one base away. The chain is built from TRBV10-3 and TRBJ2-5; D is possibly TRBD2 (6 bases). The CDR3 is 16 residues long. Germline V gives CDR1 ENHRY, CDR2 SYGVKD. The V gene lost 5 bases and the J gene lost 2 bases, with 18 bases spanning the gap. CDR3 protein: CAISRGLAAKQETQYF. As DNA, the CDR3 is TGTGCCATCAGTCGCGGCTTAGCGGCGAAGCAAGAGACCCAGTACTTC.

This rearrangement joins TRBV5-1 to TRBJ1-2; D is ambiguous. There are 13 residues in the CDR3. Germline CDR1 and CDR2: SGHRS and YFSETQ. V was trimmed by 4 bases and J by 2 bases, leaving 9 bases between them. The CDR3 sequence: CASSRVSNYGYTF. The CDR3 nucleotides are TGCGCCAGCAGCCGGGTCAGCAACTATGGCTACACCTTC. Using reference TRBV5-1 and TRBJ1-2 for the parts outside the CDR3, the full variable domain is KAGVTQTPRYLIKTRGQQVTLSCSPISGHRSVSWYQQTPGQGLQFLFEYFSETQRNKGNFPGRFSGRQFSNSRSEMNVSTLELGDSALYLCASSRVSNYGYTFGSGTRLTVV.

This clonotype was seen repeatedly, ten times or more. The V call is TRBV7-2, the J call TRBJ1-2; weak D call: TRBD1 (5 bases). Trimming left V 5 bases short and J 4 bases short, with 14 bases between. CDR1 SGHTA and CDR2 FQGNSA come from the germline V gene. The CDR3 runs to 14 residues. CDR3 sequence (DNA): TGTGCCAGCAGCCCCTCCGGGGCTGGCTATGGCTACACCTTC. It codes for CASSPSGAGYGYTF.

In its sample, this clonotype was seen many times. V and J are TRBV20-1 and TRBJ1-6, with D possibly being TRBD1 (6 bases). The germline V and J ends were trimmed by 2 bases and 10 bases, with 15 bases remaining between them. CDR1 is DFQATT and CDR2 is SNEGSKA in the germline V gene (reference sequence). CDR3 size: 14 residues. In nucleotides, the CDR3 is TGCAGTGCTAGAAGGGGGACGCAGAACTCACCCCTCCACTTT. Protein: CSARRGTQNSPLHF.

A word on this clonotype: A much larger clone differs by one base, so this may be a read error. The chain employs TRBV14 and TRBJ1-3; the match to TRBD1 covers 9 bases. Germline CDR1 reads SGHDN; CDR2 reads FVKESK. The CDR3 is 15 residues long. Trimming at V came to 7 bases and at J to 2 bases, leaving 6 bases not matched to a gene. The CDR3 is CASMGQGSTGNTIYF. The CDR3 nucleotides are TGTGCCAGCATGGGACAGGGATCCACTGGAAACACCATATATTTT.

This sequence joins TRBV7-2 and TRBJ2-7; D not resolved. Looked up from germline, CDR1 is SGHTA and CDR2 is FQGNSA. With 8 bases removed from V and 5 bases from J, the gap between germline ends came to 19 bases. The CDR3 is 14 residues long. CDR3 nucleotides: TGTGCCAGCTCACCACCTCTACAATCCCACGAGCAGTACTTC. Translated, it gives CASSPPLQSHEQYF.